The T cell receptor beta chain under discussion was sequenced for a study of T cell responses to AZD1222 COVID-19 vaccine. The V gene's germline CDR1 is SQVTM and CDR2 ANQGSEA. The CDR3 is made up of 12 amino acids. V was clipped by 7 bases and J by 3 bases; unmatched bases: 5. Study-level findings and limits: Donors in the cohort were predominantly white British and more often female, and clonal diversity was possibly underestimated. Spike was spanned by vaccine-associated CD4 TCRs, with dominance at 160-218 and 743-854. Spike-specific TCR breadth and depth both grew after two AZD1222 doses.

Sequencing used immunoSEQ multiplex PCR; TCRdb keeps in-frame clones, though not all of them. The table lists 120,000 or so clones, 85% to 90% of them singletons. In the case of this clone: The antigen is undetermined.

Material: peripheral blood, obtained on day 0 of AZD1222 vaccination. The receptor was derived from an adult in good health. V gene TRBV29-1 combines with J gene TRBJ1-1; 7 bases agree with TRBD1. The CDR3 DNA follows: TGCAGCGGGAGACAGGGCGACACTGAAGCTTTCTTT. It codes for CSGRQGDTEAFF.